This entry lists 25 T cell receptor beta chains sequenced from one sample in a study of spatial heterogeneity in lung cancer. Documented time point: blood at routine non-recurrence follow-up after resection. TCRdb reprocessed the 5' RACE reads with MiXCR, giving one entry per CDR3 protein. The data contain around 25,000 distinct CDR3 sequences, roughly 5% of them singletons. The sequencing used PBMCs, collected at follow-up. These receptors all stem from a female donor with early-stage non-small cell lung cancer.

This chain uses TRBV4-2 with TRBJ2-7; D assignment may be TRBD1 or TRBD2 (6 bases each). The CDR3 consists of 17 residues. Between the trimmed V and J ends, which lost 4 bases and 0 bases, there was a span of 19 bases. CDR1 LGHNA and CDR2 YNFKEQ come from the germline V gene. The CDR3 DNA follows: TGTGCCAGCAGCCCGACCGGGGGCCGAAAGAGCTCCTACGAGCAGTACTTC. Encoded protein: CASSPTGGRKSSYEQYF.

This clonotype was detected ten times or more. The CDR3 reads CAISEWDKSYEQYF. CDR3 nucleotides: TGTGCCATCAGTGAATGGGACAAGTCCTACGAGCAGTACTTC. This chain joins TRBV10-3 and TRBJ2-7, with TRBD1 as a possible D gene (6 bases). CDR1 and CDR2 (germline): ENHRY, SYGVKD. Trimming removed 3 bases at V and 1 base at J, with 10 bases between. This CDR3 is built from 14 residues.

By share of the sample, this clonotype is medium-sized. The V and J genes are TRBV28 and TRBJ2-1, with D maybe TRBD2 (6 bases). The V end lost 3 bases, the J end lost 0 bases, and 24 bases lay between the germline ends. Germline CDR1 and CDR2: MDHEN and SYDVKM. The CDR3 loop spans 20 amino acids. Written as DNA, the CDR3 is TGTGCCAGCAGTTTCCCCCCGGGACTGGGAGACCTCAGCTCCTACAATGAGCAGTTCTTC. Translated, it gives CASSFPPGLGDLSSYNEQFF.

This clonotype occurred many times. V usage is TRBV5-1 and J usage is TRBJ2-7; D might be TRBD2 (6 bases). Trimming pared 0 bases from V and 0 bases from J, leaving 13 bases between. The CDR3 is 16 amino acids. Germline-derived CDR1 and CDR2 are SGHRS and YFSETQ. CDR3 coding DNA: TGCGCCAGCAGCTTGGGGGCGGGGTCCTACTCCTACGAGCAGTACTTC. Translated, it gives CASSLGAGSYSYEQYF.

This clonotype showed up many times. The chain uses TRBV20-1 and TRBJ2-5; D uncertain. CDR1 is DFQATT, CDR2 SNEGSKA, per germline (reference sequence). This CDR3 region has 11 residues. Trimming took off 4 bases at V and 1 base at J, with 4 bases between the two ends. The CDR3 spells CSAKGQETQYF. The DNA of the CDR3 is TGCAGTGCTAAGGGCCAAGAGACCCAGTACTTC.

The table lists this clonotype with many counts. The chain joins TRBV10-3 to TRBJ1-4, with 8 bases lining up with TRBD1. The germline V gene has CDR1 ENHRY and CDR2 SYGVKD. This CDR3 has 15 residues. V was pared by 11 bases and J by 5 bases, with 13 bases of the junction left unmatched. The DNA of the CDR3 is TGTGCCTCTTCGTCGCCAGACAGGGGAAATGAAAAACTGTTTTTT. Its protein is CASSSPDRGNEKLFF.

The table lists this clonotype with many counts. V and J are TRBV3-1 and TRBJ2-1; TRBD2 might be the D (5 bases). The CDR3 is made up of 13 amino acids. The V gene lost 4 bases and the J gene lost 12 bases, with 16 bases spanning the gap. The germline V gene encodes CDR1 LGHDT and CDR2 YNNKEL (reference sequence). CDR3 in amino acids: CASSPGLPGSQFF. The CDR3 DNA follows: TGTGCCAGCAGCCCCGGACTCCCGGGTTCGCAGTTCTTC.

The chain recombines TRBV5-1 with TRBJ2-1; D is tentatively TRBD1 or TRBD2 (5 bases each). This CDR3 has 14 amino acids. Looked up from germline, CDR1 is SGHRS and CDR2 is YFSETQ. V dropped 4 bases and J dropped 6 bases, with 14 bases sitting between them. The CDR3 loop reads CASSPSGTTNEQFF. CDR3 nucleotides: TGCGCCAGCAGCCCATCCGGGACGACCAATGAGCAGTTCTTC.

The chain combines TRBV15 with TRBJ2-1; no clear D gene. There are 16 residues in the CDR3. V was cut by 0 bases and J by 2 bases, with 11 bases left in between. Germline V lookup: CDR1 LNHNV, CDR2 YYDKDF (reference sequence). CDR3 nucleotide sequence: TGTGCCACCAGCAGAGATCGGCAGGCAGCCTACAATGAGCAGTTCTTC. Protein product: CATSRDRQAAYNEQFF. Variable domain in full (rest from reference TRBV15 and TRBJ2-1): DAMVIQNPRYQVTQFGKPVTLSCSQTLNHNVMYWYQQKSSQAPKLLFHYYDKDFNNEADTPDNFQSRRPNTSFCFLDIRSPGLGDTAMYLCATSRDRQAAYNEQFFGPGTRLTVL.

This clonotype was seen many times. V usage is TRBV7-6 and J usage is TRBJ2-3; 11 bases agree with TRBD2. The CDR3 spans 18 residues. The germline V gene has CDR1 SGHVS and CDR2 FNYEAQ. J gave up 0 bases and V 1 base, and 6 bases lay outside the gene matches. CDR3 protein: CASSLVLASGGSTDTQYF. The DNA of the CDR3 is TGTGCCAGCAGCTTAGTGCTAGCTAGCGGGGGGAGCACAGATACGCAGTATTTT.

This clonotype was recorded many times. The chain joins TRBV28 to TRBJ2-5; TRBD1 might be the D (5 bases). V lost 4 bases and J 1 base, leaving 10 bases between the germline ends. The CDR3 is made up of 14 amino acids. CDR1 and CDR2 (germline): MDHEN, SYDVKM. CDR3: CASSSTVFQETQYF. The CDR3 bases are TGTGCCAGCAGTTCGACAGTCTTCCAAGAGACCCAGTACTTC. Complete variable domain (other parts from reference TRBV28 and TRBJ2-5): DVKVTQSSRYLVKRTGEKVFLECVQDMDHENMFWYRQDPGLGLRLIYFSYDVKMKEKGDIPEGYSVSREKKERFSLILESASTNQTSMYLCASSSTVFQETQYFGPGTRLLVL.

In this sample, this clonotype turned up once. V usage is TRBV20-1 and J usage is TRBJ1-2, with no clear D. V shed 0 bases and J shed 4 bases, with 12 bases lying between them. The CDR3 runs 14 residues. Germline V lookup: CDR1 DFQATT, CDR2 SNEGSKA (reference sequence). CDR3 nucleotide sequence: TGCAGTGCTAGAGATGAGGGCCAAGCCTATGGCTACACCTTC. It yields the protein CSARDEGQAYGYTF.

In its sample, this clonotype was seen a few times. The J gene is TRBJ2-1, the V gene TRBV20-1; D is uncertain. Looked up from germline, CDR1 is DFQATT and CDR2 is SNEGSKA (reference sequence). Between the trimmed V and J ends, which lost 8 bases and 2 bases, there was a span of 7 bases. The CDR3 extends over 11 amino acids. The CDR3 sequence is CSTSAYNEQFF. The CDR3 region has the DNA TGCAGTACGAGTGCCTACAATGAGCAGTTCTTC.

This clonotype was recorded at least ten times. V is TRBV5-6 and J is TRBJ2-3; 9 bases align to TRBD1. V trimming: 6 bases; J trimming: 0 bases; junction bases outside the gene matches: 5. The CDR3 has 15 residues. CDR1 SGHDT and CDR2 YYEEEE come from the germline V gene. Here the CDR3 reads CASTLGQGSTDTQYF. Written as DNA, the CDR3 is TGTGCCAGCACCCTAGGACAGGGGAGCACAGATACGCAGTATTTT.

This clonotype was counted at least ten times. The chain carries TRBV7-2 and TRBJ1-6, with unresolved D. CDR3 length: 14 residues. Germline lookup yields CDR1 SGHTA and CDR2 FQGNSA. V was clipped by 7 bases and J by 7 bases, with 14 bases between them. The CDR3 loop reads CASTPLGGNSPLHF. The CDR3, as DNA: TGTGCCAGCACCCCCTTAGGCGGGAATTCACCCCTCCACTTT.

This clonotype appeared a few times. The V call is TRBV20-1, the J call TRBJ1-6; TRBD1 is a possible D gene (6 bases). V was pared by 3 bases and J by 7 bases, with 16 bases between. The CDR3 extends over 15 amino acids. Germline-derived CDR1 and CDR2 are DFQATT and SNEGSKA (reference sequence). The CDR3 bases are TGCAGTGCTAGTGAAGGGGGGGATAGGAATTCACCCCTCCACTTT. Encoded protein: CSASEGGDRNSPLHF.

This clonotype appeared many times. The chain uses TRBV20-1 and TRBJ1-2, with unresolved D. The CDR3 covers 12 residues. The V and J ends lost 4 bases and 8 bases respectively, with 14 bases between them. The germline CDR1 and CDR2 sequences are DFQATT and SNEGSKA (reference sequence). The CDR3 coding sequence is TGCAGTGCTAAGGTCGGGTCTCAGGGCTACACCTTC. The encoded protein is CSAKVGSQGYTF.

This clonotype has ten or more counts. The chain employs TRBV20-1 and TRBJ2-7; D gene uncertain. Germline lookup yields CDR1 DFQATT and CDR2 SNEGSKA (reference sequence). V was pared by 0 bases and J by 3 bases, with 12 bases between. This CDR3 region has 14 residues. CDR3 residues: CSARDRLGFYEQYF. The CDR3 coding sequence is TGCAGTGCTAGAGATCGTTTGGGGTTCTACGAGCAGTACTTC.

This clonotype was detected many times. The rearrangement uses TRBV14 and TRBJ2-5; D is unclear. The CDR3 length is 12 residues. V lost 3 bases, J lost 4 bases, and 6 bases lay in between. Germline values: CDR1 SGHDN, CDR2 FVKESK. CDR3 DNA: TGTGCCAGCAGCCACAATACAGAGACCCAGTACTTC. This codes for CASSHNTETQYF. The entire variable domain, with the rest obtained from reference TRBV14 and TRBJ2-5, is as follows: EAGVTQFPSHSVIEKGQTVTLRCDPISGHDNLYWYRRVMGKEIKFLLHFVKESKQDESGMPNNRFLAERTGGTYSTLKVQPAELEDSGVYFCASSHNTETQYFGPGTRLLVL.

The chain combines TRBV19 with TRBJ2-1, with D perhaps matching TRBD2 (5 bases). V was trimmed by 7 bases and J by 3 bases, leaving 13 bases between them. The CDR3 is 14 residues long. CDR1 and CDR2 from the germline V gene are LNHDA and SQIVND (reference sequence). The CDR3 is CASTYSVSYNEQFF. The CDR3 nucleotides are TGTGCCAGTACATATAGCGTAAGCTACAATGAGCAGTTCTTC. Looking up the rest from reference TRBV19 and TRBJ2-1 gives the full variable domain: DGGITQSPKYLFRKEGQNVTLSCEQNLNHDAMYWYRQDPGQGLRLIYYSQIVNDFQKGDIAEGYSVSREKKESFPLTVTSAQKNPTAFYLCASTYSVSYNEQFFGPGTRLTVL.

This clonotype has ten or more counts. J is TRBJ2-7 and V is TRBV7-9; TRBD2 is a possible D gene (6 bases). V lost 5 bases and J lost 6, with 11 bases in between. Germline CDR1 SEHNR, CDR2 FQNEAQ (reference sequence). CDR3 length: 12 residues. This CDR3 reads CASSGTRGEQYF. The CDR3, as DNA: TGTGCCAGCAGCGGGACGCGGGGCGAGCAGTACTTC. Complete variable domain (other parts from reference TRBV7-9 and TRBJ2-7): DTGVSQNPRHKITKRGQNVTFRCDPISEHNRLYWYRQTLGQGPEFLTYFQNEAQLEKSRLLSDRFSAERPKGSFSTLEIQRTEQGDSAMYLCASSGTRGEQYFGPGTRLTVT.

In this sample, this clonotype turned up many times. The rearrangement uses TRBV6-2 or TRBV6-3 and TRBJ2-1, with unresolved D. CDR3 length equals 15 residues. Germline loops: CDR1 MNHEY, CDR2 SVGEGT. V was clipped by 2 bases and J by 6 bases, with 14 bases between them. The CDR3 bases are TGTGCCAGCAGTTACCGACCATTACTTGGCAATGAGCAGTTCTTC. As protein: CASSYRPLLGNEQFF.

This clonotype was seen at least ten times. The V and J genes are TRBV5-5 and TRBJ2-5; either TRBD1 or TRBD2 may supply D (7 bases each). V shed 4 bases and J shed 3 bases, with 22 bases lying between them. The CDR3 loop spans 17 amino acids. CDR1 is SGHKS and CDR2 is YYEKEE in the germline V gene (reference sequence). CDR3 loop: CASSPREGAASKETQYF. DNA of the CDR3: TGTGCCAGCAGCCCCAGGGAGGGGGCGGCTTCAAAAGAGACCCAGTACTTC.

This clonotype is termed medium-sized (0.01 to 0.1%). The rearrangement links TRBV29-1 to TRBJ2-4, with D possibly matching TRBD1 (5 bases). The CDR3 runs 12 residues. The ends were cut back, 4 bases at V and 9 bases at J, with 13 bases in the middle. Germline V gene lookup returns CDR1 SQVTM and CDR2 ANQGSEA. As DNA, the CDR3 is TGCAGCGTTGCCCAGGGTGGTGGCATTCAGTACTTC. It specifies CSVAQGGGIQYF.

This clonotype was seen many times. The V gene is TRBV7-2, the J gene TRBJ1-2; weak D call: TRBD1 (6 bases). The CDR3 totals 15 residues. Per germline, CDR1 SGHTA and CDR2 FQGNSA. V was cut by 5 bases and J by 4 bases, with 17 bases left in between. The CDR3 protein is CASSALGGGTYGYTF. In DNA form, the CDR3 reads TGTGCCAGCAGCGCCTTGGGAGGGGGGACCTATGGCTACACCTTC.